This TCR beta chain originates from a study of blood T cells in healthy people across ages. Study-wide context: The capture of about one barcoded beta molecule per two T cells was achieved by template switching.

The V gene end was trimmed by 5 bases and the J gene end by 3 bases; junction bases not matched to a gene: 6. Germline V gene lookup returns CDR1 SEHNR and CDR2 FQNEAQ (reference sequence). CDR3 size: 14 residues. Sample-barcoded 5' priming and a J-beta primer mix drove a second PCR of roughly 6 to 12 cycles. A single record per CDR3 protein comes from TCRdb applying MiXCR to the 5' RACE reads. Of about 800,000 distinct CDR3 sequences detected, around 25% appear once; the ten largest clones hold roughly 3.8%. These sequences were also reported in another study, on T cells of mothers and their children.

The clonotype was recovered from a boy between 10 and 17 years old in good health. The chain combines TRBV7-9 with TRBJ1-1; 7 bases fit TRBD1. The sample consisted of blood. The CDR3 bases are TGTGCCAGCAGCGATAGACAGGGATACACTGAAGCTTTCTTT. It codes for CASSDRQGYTEAFF.